This T cell receptor beta chain was identified during a study of OX40 agonist ivuxolimab in advanced cancers. Study observations and caveats: In the 0.1 to 3.0 mg/kg range, CD4+ and CD8+ blood T cells had expanded clonally by week 6. On average, CD8+ T cells had more expanded clones than CD4+. Low normalized T-cell clonal expansion was also seen in some nonresponders.

Sequencing used immunoSEQ multiplex PCR; TCRdb keeps in-frame clones, though not all of them. The sample yields tens of thousands of clones, 92% seen once. A remark on this clone: Its antigen remains unidentified.

V shed 3 bases and J shed 1 base, with 3 bases lying between them. The germline V gene encodes CDR1 WSHSY and CDR2 SAAADI. This CDR3 contains 12 residues. This clonotype was obtained from an adult with an advanced solid tumor such as melanoma, head and neck, liver or kidney cancer. Sequenced material: CD4+ or CD8+ T cells sorted from blood, taken in a trial of the OX40 agonist ivuxolimab. The chain carries TRBV10-2 and TRBJ1-2; D is undetermined. The CDR3 DNA is TGCGCCAGCAGTGAATATAACTATGGCTACACCTTC. It codes for CASSEYNYGYTF.